One sample yielded the 4 T cell receptor beta chains listed below, sequenced in a study of T cell repertoires in ileal Crohn's disease. Time point described: neoterminal ileum biopsy at postoperative endoscopy, about 6 months after surgery. Clones were sequenced by immunoSEQ multiplex PCR, and TCRdb holds only the in-frame ones, with some missing. This sample has 10,000 to 15,000 clones, with 65% to 85% found just once. Sequenced: ileal tissue. All receptors derive from an adult with Crohn's disease.

V usage is TRBV4-2 and J usage is TRBJ2-5; 14 bases are a match to TRBD2. Near its end, the DNA agrees better with TRBJ2-7, so the J call may be wrong. The CDR3 is 15 amino acids. Germline values: CDR1 LGHNA, CDR2 YNFKEQ. The CDR3, as DNA: TGTGCCAGCAGCCAGGGACTAGCGGGAGTCTACGAGCAGTACTTC. It codes for CASSQGLAGVYEQYF.

The chain combines TRBV5-1 with TRBJ1-5, with D possibly TRBD1 on 5 matching bases. CDR3 size: 13 residues. CDR1 is SGHRS and CDR2 is YFSETQ in the germline V gene. Trimming pared 4 bases from V and 5 bases from J, leaving 10 bases between. The CDR3 loop is CASSIRGDQPQHF. The CDR3 DNA is TGCGCCAGCAGCATCCGGGGGGATCAGCCCCAGCATTTT.

The DNA of the CDR3 is TGTGCCAGCACCCCGGTCCCTAACTATGGCTACACCTTC. Encoded protein: CASTPVPNYGYTF. The chain recombines TRBV6-5 with TRBJ1-2, with unresolved D. The germline V and J ends were trimmed by 7 bases and 0 bases, with 9 bases remaining between them. Germline V CDR1 and CDR2: MNHEY, SVGAGI. This CDR3 is 13 amino acids long.

The chain combines TRBV7-2 with TRBJ2-3, with TRBD1 identical over 8 bases. With 8 bases clipped from V and 0 bases from J, the junction kept 7 bases outside the gene matches. Germline V gives CDR1 SGHTA, CDR2 FQGNSA. The CDR3 has 15 residues. CDR3 DNA: TGTGCCAGCTTGCGGACAGGGCTTAGCACAGATACGCAGTATTTT. It translates to CASLRTGLSTDTQYF.